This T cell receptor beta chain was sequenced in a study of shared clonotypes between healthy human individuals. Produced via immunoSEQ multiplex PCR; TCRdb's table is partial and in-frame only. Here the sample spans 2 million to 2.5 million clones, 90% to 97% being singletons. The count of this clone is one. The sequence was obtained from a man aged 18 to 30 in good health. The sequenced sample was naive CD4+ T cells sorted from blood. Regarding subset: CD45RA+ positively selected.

CDR3 sequence reads: CASHKGSTYEQYF. For the CDR3, the DNA is TGTGCCAGCCACAAGGGGTCGACCTACGAGCAGTACTTC. V and J are TRBV7-9 and TRBJ2-7; D is possibly TRBD1 (5 bases). This CDR3 has 13 amino acids. Trimming removed 8 bases at V and 2 bases at J, with 13 bases between. CDR1 and CDR2 from the germline V gene are SEHNR and FQNEAQ (reference sequence).